The sequence of this T cell receptor beta chain was determined in a study of beta chain features in type 1 diabetes. Study-level points and caveats: Among all four CD4+ subsets, Type 1 diabetes patients had TCRB CDR3s that were moderately but significantly shorter. Among type 1 diabetes patients, VDJ junctions had fewer insertions and more deletions.

Every donor provided one heparinised blood draw, which averaged approximately 100 mL. In regard to this clone: Its antigen is not identified.

Isolated RNA was reverse transcribed in full, so expressed TCRB transcripts were sequenced. For naive, central memory and regulatory T cell samples, reads averaged approximately 3.6 million. Generated by immunoSEQ multiplex PCR, the TCRdb table keeps only in-frame clones and is missing some. The table has nearly 700,000 clones, 10% to 15% seen once. CDR1 is SGHVS, CDR2 FQNEAQ, per germline. Trimming took off 2 bases at V and 0 bases at J, with 11 bases between the two ends. The CDR3 covers 15 residues. Sequenced: naive CD4+ T cells from blood. This clonotype was sampled from a man younger than 30 with type 1 diabetes. The V gene is TRBV7-8, the J gene TRBJ2-7, with D perhaps matching TRBD2 (6 bases). This chain's CDR3 is CASSLRGVLSYEQYF. The CDR3 nucleotides are TGTGCCAGCAGCTTACGCGGGGTCCTCTCCTACGAGCAGTACTTC.